This TCR beta chain was sequenced for a study of T cell repertoires in cytomegalovirus infection. Study details: CMV infection and matching HLA type were both indicated by public TCR beta signatures. Findings and limits, study-wide: Based on cumulative public TCR beta family frequency, carriers of CMV plus the relevant HLA were identified. Within the response measured ex vivo, HLA-C-restricted CMV-specific TCR beta clonotypes were dominant.

There are 12 residues in the CDR3. Germline V lookup: CDR1 SGHAT, CDR2 FQNNGV. The V gene lost 7 bases and the J gene lost 6 bases, with 7 bases spanning the gap. The sample holds many counts of this clonotype. Its antigen remains unknown. Via MiXCR, TCRdb re-called the reads, giving one row per CDR3 protein. The table shows approximately 250,000 distinct CDR3 sequences, with approximately 7% occurring only once. This clonotype was obtained from a human donor in good health (CMV status not recorded). Some clones in this sample may be carry-over from other donors' samples. Sequences were obtained from PBMCs. The chain recombines TRBV11-2 with TRBJ1-6; D unclear. The CDR3: CASNYPNSPLHF. CDR3 sequence (DNA): TGTGCCAGCAACTATCCTAATTCACCCCTCCACTTT.